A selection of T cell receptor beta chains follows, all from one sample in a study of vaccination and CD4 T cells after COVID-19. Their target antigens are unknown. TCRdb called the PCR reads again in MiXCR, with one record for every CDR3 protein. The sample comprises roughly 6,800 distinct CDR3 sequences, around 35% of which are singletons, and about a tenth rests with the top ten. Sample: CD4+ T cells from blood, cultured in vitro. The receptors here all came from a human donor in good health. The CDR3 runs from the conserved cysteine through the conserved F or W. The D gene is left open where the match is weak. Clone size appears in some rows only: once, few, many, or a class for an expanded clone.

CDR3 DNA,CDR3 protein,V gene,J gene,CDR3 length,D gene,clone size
TGTGCCAGCAGTGCGGACATCTTCCAAGAGACCCAGTACTTC,CASSADIFQETQYF,TRBV28,TRBJ2-5,14,NA,NA
TGTGCCAGCAGGAATAGACTAGCGGGAGCTGAGACCCAGTACTTC,CASRNRLAGAETQYF,TRBV7-2,TRBJ2-5,15,TRBD2,medium-sized
TGTGCCAGCAGCTTAATCTCAGGGAGAGTCGACCCCCAGCATTTT,CASSLISGRVDPQHF,TRBV7-2,TRBJ1-5,15,NA,NA
TGCAGCGACTGGGACGGCACAGATACGCAGTATTTT,CSDWDGTDTQYF,TRBV29-1,TRBJ2-3,12,NA,NA
TGTGCCAGCACCCTAGACAACTCTGGGGCCAACGTCCTGACTTTC,CASTLDNSGANVLTF,TRBV27,TRBJ2-6,15,NA,few
TGCGCCAGCAGGCCGGGACTAGCAGGAGAGACCCAGTACTTC,CASRPGLAGETQYF,TRBV5-1,TRBJ2-5,14,TRBD2,NA
TGTGCCAGCACTCCCCAGGGCCTCCCGGATGAGCAGTTCTTC,CASTPQGLPDEQFF,TRBV28,TRBJ2-1,14,NA,NA
TGTGCCAGCACCCGAGGGGCCGGATCTGGCTACACCTTC,CASTRGAGSGYTF,TRBV6-1,TRBJ1-2,13,NA,NA
TGTGCCAGCAGCTTGGCAGATATTCAGTACTTC,CASSLADIQYF,TRBV11-2,TRBJ2-4,11,NA,NA
TGTGCCACCAGCAGAGCGGGAGCCTACAATGAGCAGTTCTTC,CATSRAGAYNEQFF,TRBV15,TRBJ2-1,14,NA,NA
TGCAGTGCTACCCCGTCCCCCGGACAGGGCATCCAAGAGACCCAGTACTTC,CSATPSPGQGIQETQYF,TRBV20-1,TRBJ2-5,17,TRBD1,NA